The entry below describes one T cell receptor beta chain. Sorted-subset replicate PCRs used 200 ng of genomic DNA. This amount corresponded to 25,000 to 30,000 T cell genomes. Profiling relied on immunoSEQ multiplex PCR, and the TCRdb table lists in-frame clones only, not all of them. Of over a million clones in the sample, approximately 98% were seen once. This specimen comes from a study of shared clonotypes between healthy human individuals. Across the whole study: Each donor's CD4 naive and CD4 memory cells filled three plates apiece, CD8 naive two, and CD8 memory one.

CDR1 is MNHNS, CDR2 SASEGT, per germline. V lost 3 bases and J lost 2, with 16 bases in between. The CDR3 length is 16 residues. The gene calls are TRBV6-1 and TRBJ2-5; a weak D match, TRBD2 (5 bases). Material for sequencing was naive CD4+ T cells sorted from blood. Noted subset: CD45RA+ positively selected. This TCR was recovered from a man younger than 40 in good health. The CDR3 bases are TGTGCCAGCAGTGATGGCCCCGGGGTGCGGCAAGAGACCCAGTACTTC. Its protein is CASSDGPGVRQETQYF.